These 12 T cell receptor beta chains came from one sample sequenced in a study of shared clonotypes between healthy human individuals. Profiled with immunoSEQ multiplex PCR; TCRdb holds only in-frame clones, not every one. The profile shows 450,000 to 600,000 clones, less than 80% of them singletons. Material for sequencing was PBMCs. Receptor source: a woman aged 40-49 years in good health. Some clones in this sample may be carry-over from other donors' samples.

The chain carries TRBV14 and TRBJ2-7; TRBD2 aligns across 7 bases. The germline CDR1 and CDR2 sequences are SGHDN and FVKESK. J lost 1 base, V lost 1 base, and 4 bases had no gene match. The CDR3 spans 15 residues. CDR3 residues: CASSQAFGGSYEQYF. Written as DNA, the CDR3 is TGTGCCAGCAGCCAAGCCTTCGGGGGGTCCTACGAGCAGTACTTC.

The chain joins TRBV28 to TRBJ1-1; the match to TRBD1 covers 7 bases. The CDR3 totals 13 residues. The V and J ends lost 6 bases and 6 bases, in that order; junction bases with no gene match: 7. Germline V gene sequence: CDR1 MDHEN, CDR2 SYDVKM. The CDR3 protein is CASRVEGGAEAFF. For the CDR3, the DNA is TGTGCCAGCAGAGTCGAAGGGGGCGCTGAAGCTTTCTTT.

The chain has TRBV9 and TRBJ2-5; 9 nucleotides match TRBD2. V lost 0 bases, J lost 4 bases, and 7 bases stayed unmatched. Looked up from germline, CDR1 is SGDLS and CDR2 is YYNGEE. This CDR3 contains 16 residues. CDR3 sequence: CASSVGQREDVETQYF. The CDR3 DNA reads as TGTGCCAGCAGCGTAGGGCAGCGGGAGGATGTAGAGACCCAGTACTTC.

CDR3 protein: CASSLGRADYGYTF. DNA for the CDR3: TGTGCCAGCAGCTTGGGCAGGGCGGACTATGGCTACACCTTC. The gene calls are TRBV7-9 and TRBJ1-2; perhaps TRBD1 as D (5 bases). CDR1 is SEHNR and CDR2 is FQNEAQ in the germline V gene (reference sequence). This CDR3 contains 14 residues. The germline V and J ends were trimmed by 3 bases and 3 bases, with 11 bases remaining between them.

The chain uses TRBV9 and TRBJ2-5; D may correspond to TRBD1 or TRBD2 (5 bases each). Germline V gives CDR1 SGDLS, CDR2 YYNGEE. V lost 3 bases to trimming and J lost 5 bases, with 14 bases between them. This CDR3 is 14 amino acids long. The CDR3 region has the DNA TGTGCCAGCAGCGCCGGGGCCACAACTGAGACCCAGTACTTC. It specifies CASSAGATTETQYF.

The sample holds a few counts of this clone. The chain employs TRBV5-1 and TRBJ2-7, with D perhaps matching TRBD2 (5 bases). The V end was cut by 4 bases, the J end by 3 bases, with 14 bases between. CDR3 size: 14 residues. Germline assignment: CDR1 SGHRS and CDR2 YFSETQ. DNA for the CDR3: TGCGCCAGCAGCCTAGCCGGGTCCTACTACGAGCAGTACTTC. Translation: CASSLAGSYYEQYF.

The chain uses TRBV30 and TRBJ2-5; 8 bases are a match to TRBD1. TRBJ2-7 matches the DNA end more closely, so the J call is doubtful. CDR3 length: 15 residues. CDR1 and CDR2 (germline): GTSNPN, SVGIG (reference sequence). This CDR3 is CAWAKGLQGGYEQYF. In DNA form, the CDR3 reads TGTGCCTGGGCAAAGGGCTTACAGGGGGGATACGAGCAGTACTTC.

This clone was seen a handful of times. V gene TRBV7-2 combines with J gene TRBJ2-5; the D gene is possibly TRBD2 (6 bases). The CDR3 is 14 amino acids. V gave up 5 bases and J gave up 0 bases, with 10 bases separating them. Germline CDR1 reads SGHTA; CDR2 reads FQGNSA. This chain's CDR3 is CASSRLAYQETQYF. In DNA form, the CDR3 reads TGTGCCAGCAGCCGTCTAGCGTACCAAGAGACCCAGTACTTC.

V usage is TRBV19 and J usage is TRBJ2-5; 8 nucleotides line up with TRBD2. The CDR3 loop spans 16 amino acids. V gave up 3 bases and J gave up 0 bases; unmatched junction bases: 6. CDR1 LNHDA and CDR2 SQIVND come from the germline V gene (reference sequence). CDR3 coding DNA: TGTGCCAGTAGTATTAGACTAGCGAGCAACCAAGAGACCCAGTACTTC. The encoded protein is CASSIRLASNQETQYF.

CDR3 nucleotides: TGTGCCAGCAGTTACAACCGTCCGGCAAACAATGAGCAGTTCTTC. Protein sequence: CASSYNRPANNEQFF. The chain carries TRBV6-5 and TRBJ2-1; no firm D call. Trimming shortened V by 2 bases and J by 5 bases, and 13 bases separated the two germline ends. This CDR3 contains 15 residues. From germline, CDR1 is MNHEY and CDR2 SVGAGI.

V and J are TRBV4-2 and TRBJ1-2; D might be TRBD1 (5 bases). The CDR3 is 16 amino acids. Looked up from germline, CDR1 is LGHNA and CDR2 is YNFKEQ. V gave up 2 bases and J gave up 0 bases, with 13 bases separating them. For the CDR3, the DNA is TGTGCCAGCAGCCAACGTGGGGGGGGTCCTAACTATGGCTACACCTTC. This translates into CASSQRGGGPNYGYTF.

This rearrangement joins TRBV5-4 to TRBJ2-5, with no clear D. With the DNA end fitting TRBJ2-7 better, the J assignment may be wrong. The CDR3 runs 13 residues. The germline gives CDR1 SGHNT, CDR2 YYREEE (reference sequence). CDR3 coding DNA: TGTGCCAGCAGCTTGGTCAGCACCTACGAGCAGTACTTC. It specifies CASSLVSTYEQYF.